The 26 T cell receptor beta chains given below trace back to one sample, sequenced in a study of T cell responses to AZD1222 COVID-19 vaccine. The assay was immunoSEQ multiplex PCR, and TCRdb's table has in-frame clones only and misses some. Counted here are under 120,000 clones, around nine tenths occurring once; the ten biggest clones make up about 2.5%. Sequenced here: peripheral blood, sampled 28 days after the second AZD1222 dose. These receptors were collected from an adult who received the AZD1222 COVID-19 vaccine.

This clone was counted once. The chain combines TRBV5-6 with TRBJ2-5; TRBD1 matches at 7 bases. Germline lookup yields CDR1 SGHDT and CDR2 YYEEEE. The CDR3 covers 18 residues. V trimming: 4 bases; J trimming: 7 bases; junction bases outside the gene matches: 22. CDR3 nucleotides: TGTGCCAGCAGCATTACTCCGACAGGGTTGCGCGGTGGTGGGACCCAGTACTTC. Translation: CASSITPTGLRGGGTQYF.

This clone counts as medium-sized. The chain carries TRBV30 and TRBJ2-2; 8 bases are shared with TRBD2. After removal of 2 bases from V and 5 bases from J, the junction contained 7 bases not matched to a gene. The CDR3 has 15 amino acids. Germline CDR1 GTSNPN, CDR2 SVGIG (reference sequence). The CDR3 DNA follows: TGTGCCTGGAGTCCGAGCGGGAGAGAAACCGGGGAGCTGTTTTTT. Its translation: CAWSPSGRETGELFF.

The chain employs TRBV10-3 and TRBJ2-3; D might be TRBD1 (6 bases). Germline V gene data show CDR1 as ENHRY and CDR2 as SYGVKD. The CDR3 totals 15 residues. The germline V and J ends were trimmed by 8 bases and 2 bases, with 17 bases remaining between them. CDR3 DNA sequence: TGTGCCATCGGGCAGGACAGCTTTCCCACAGATACGCAGTATTTT. Its protein product is CAIGQDSFPTDTQYF.

The chain is built from TRBV4-1 and TRBJ2-7; TRBD2 aligns across 10 bases. Germline V CDR1 and CDR2: MGHRA, YSYEKL. This CDR3 region has 15 residues. The V gene end was trimmed by 5 bases and the J gene end by 1 base; junction bases not matched to a gene: 5. This CDR3 is CASSARTSGSYEQYF. The CDR3 nucleotides read TGCGCCAGCAGCGCCCGGACTAGCGGATCCTACGAGCAGTACTTC.

This chain connects TRBV28 to TRBJ2-5; 7 bases align to TRBD1. CDR1 and CDR2 (germline): MDHEN, SYDVKM. The CDR3 spans 12 residues. Trimming removed 7 bases from V and 4 bases from J; junction bases left unmatched: 3. The CDR3 region is CASIGQVETQYF. CDR3 coding DNA: TGTGCCAGCATTGGACAGGTAGAGACCCAGTACTTC.

The sample holds one count of this clone. The chain couples TRBV18 to TRBJ1-2; D is undetermined. The V end lost 3 bases, the J end lost 4 bases, and 9 bases lay between the germline ends. The germline V gene has CDR1 KGHSH and CDR2 LQKENI. This CDR3 spans 13 amino acids. In DNA form, the CDR3 reads TGTGCCAGCTCACCCTCACCGATCTATGGCTACACCTTC. As protein: CASSPSPIYGYTF. The full variable domain, rest sourced from reference TRBV18 and TRBJ1-2, is NAGVMQNPRHLVRRRGQEARLRCSPMKGHSHVYWYRQLPEEGLKFMVYLQKENIIDESGMPKERFSAEFPKEGPSILRIQQVVRGDSAAYFCASSPSPIYGYTFGSGTRLTVV.

This clone was seen a handful of times. The chain uses TRBV5-8 and TRBJ2-7, with D perhaps matching TRBD2 (5 bases). Germline assignment: CDR1 SGHTS and CDR2 YDEGEE. V was shortened by 7 bases and J by 2 bases, with 16 bases between the two germline ends. The CDR3 runs 14 residues. Written as DNA, the CDR3 is TGTGCCAGCCGGAAGCTACGGGAAGCCTACGAGCAGTACTTC. It yields the protein CASRKLREAYEQYF.

The chain carries TRBV25-1 and TRBJ2-1; no reliable D call. CDR1 and CDR2 from the germline V gene are MGHDK and SYGVNS. V gave up 3 bases and J gave up 0 bases, with 15 bases separating them. The CDR3 is made up of 17 amino acids. CDR3 sequence: CASSEYQRGDSYNEQFF. CDR3 nucleotides: TGTGCCAGCAGTGAGTACCAACGCGGCGACTCCTACAATGAGCAGTTCTTC. Full variable domain (remainder filled in from reference TRBV25-1 and TRBJ2-1): EADIYQTPRYLVIGTGKKITLECSQTMGHDKMYWYQQDPGMELHLIHYSYGVNSTEKGDLSSESTVSRIRTEHFPLTLESARPSHTSQYLCASSEYQRGDSYNEQFFGPGTRLTVL.

This clone has just a few counts. J is TRBJ2-7 and V is TRBV6-5, with D tentatively TRBD2 (6 bases). The V end lost 4 bases, the J end lost 12 bases, and 16 bases lay between the germline ends. Germline V gene sequence: CDR1 MNHEY, CDR2 SVGAGI. CDR3 length: 12 amino acids. The DNA of the CDR3 is TGTGCCAGCAGTTCCACCTCGGGGGACCCGTACTTC. Its protein is CASSSTSGDPYF.

The chain employs TRBV6-6 and TRBJ2-2; D possibly corresponds to TRBD1 (6 bases). In germline, CDR1 is MNHNY, CDR2 SVGAGI (reference sequence). CDR3 length: 14 residues. V was clipped by 7 bases and J by 5 bases, with 14 bases between them. The CDR3 is CASIMDSKTGELFF. Written as DNA, the CDR3 is TGTGCCAGCATTATGGACAGTAAGACCGGGGAGCTGTTTTTT.

V is TRBV30 and J is TRBJ1-5, with TRBD1 matching 10 bases. This CDR3 spans 16 amino acids. Germline-derived CDR1 and CDR2 are GTSNPN and SVGIG (reference sequence). The junction had 10 bases not matched to a gene; V was cut back by 4 bases and J by 4 bases. CDR3 bases: TGTGCCTGGAACCCCCGGGGACAGGGGAAGAATCAGCCCCAGCATTTT. Amino acid sequence: CAWNPRGQGKNQPQHF.

This clone has just one count. The chain combines TRBV28 with TRBJ1-2; D unresolved. This CDR3 is built from 14 residues. The V gene's germline CDR1 is MDHEN and CDR2 SYDVKM. V dropped 5 bases and J dropped 1 base, with 11 bases sitting between them. The CDR3 DNA is TGTGCCAGCAGTCCTGCACGGGATAACTATGGCTACACCTTC. It specifies CASSPARDNYGYTF.

This clone was detected a few times. CDR3 bases: TGTGCCAGCAGCTCTCGACCAGGGGGCATCGGGACAGATACGCAGTATTTT. The encoded protein is CASSSRPGGIGTDTQYF. The chain joins TRBV7-3 to TRBJ2-3, with 8 positions matching TRBD1. The CDR3 has 17 residues. The J segment lost 3 bases and the V segment lost 4 bases, leaving 12 bases of the junction unmatched. CDR1 is SGHTA and CDR2 is FQGTGA in the germline V gene.

This chain joins TRBV12-3 or TRBV12-4 and TRBJ2-3; D ambiguous. This CDR3 contains 11 residues. V lost 1 base and J lost 9, with 5 bases in between. The CDR3 DNA sequence: TGTGCCAGCAGTTTAGATGTCACGCAGTATTTT. Translated, it gives CASSLDVTQYF.

This sequence joins TRBV6-1 and TRBJ2-3; TRBD1 matches at 8 bases. The CDR3 is 16 amino acids. Unmatched junction bases numbered 10, after V lost 0 bases and J lost 8 bases. Looked up from germline, CDR1 is MNHNS and CDR2 is SASEGT. The CDR3 here is CASSEALPGQGPTQYF. CDR3 bases: TGTGCCAGCAGTGAAGCGCTTCCAGGACAGGGTCCTACGCAGTATTTT.

V and J are TRBV27 and TRBJ2-1; D may be TRBD1 or TRBD2 (5 bases each). The CDR3 is 16 amino acids. Germline loops: CDR1 MNHEY, CDR2 SMNVEV (reference sequence). Trimming left V 2 bases short and J 4 bases short, with 15 bases between. The DNA for the CDR3 is TGTGCCAGCAGTTTAGTATTTGGGACGGGATACAATGAGCAGTTCTTC. Protein sequence: CASSLVFGTGYNEQFF.

This rearrangement joins TRBV6-5 to TRBJ1-2, with TRBD1 identical over 8 bases. The germline V gene has CDR1 MNHEY and CDR2 SVGAGI. V shed 5 bases, J shed 7 bases, and the junction held 12 bases outside the gene matches. The CDR3 has 15 amino acids. CDR3 in amino acids: CASSLPGQGSSGYTF. The CDR3 DNA is TGTGCCAGCAGTCTCCCCGGACAGGGATCAAGTGGCTACACCTTC.

The chain carries TRBV29-1 and TRBJ1-3; 7 bases align to TRBD1. V was clipped by 5 bases and J by 0 bases; unmatched bases: 4. Germline loops: CDR1 SQVTM, CDR2 ANQGSEA. The CDR3 has 14 amino acids. The CDR3 nucleotides are TGCAGCGTTCAGGGGGTTTACTCTGGAAACACCATATATTTT. Protein: CSVQGVYSGNTIYF.

The chain recombines TRBV5-5 with TRBJ1-4, with D unresolved. V gave up 0 bases and J gave up 0 bases, with 6 bases separating them. This CDR3 is built from 15 residues. The germline CDR1 and CDR2 sequences are SGHKS and YYEKEE (reference sequence). The CDR3 protein is CASSLVSATNEKLFF. The CDR3 coding sequence is TGTGCCAGCAGCTTGGTGTCAGCAACTAATGAAAAACTGTTTTTT. Using reference TRBV5-5 and TRBJ1-4 for the parts outside the CDR3, the full variable domain is DAGVTQSPTHLIKTRGQQVTLRCSPISGHKSVSWYQQVLGQGPQFIFQYYEKEERGRGNFPDRFSARQFPNYSSELNVNALLLGDSALYLCASSLVSATNEKLFFGSGTQLSVL.

The genes are TRBV20-1 and TRBJ2-7, with TRBD2 matching over 7 bases. CDR3 length equals 11 residues. The germline V gene has CDR1 DFQATT and CDR2 SNEGSKA (reference sequence). Trimming removed 5 bases from V and 7 bases from J; junction bases left unmatched: 5. CDR3 coding DNA: TGCAGTGCTGAGCGGGATTTTGAGCAGTACTTC. The encoded protein is CSAERDFEQYF.

This clone was seen a few times. The rearrangement joins TRBV21-1 to TRBJ1-5. TRBV21-1 is noted as a pseudogene. The CDR3 covers 17 residues. The CDR3 loop reads CASSKFGSLISNQPQHF. The CDR3 coding sequence is TGTGCCAGCAGCAAATTCGGCAGTCTAATTAGCAATCAGCCCCAGCATTTT.

The CDR3 loop is CASSLDWTSSYEQYF. CDR3 bases: TGTGCCAGCAGCTTAGACTGGACGAGCTCCTACGAGCAGTACTTC. The V gene is TRBV7-2, the J gene TRBJ2-7; no clear D. This CDR3 is built from 15 residues. The ends were cut back, 1 base at V and 0 bases at J, with 10 bases in the middle. Germline loops: CDR1 SGHTA, CDR2 FQGNSA.

This clone was counted once. The chain links TRBV15 to TRBJ1-2; D not resolved. Germline CDR1 and CDR2: LNHNV and YYDKDF (reference sequence). The ends were cut back, 5 bases at V and 5 bases at J, with 6 bases in the middle. This CDR3 region has 11 residues. The CDR3 region is CATSSRYGYTF. The DNA for the CDR3 is TGTGCCACCAGCTCTCGTTATGGCTACACCTTC. The variable domain in full, completed from reference TRBV15 and TRBJ1-2, reads DAMVIQNPRYQVTQFGKPVTLSCSQTLNHNVMYWYQQKSSQAPKLLFHYYDKDFNNEADTPDNFQSRRPNTSFCFLDIRSPGLGDTAMYLCATSSRYGYTFGSGTRLTVV.

This clone was counted a single time. The rearrangement joins TRBV27 to TRBJ2-1, with 9 bases that match TRBD2. CDR1 MNHEY and CDR2 SMNVEV come from the germline V gene (reference sequence). This CDR3 region has 14 residues. V lost 4 bases to trimming and J lost 2 bases; unmatched junction nucleotides: 0. The CDR3 protein is CASSSSGTYNEQFF. The DNA of the CDR3 is TGTGCCAGCAGTTCTAGCGGGACCTACAATGAGCAGTTCTTC.

This chain links TRBV9 with TRBJ2-6; D may be TRBD1 (6 bases). V dropped 0 bases and J dropped 2 bases, with 9 bases sitting between them. The CDR3 is 16 residues long. In germline, CDR1 is SGDLS, CDR2 YYNGEE. CDR3 sequence (DNA): TGTGCCAGCAGCGTAGATTACAGGGCTGGGGCCAACGTCCTGACTTTC. Its translation: CASSVDYRAGANVLTF.

This chain joins TRBV25-1 and TRBJ2-1; D is uncertain. The germline V gene encodes CDR1 MGHDK and CDR2 SYGVNS. V lost 2 bases, J lost 7 bases, and 3 bases lay in between. There are 11 residues in the CDR3. CDR3: CASSETNEQFF. Here the CDR3 DNA reads TGTGCCAGCAGTGAAACGAATGAGCAGTTCTTC.